The rows below give T cell receptor beta chains drawn from one sample of a study of T cells in Graves' hyperthyroidism and ophthalmopathy. MiXCR, applied by TCRdb to the multiplex PCR reads, yields one record per CDR3 protein. In the table there are roughly 360,000 distinct CDR3 sequences, less than 15% of which are singletons. Sequenced: blood. These receptors originate from a man aged 25-40 years with Graves' hyperthyroidism that later progressed to Graves' ophthalmopathy. Both conserved end residues are part of each CDR3. A D gene is named only where the DNA matches it firmly. Size values are once, few and many counts, or a class for expanded clones, and some rows have none.

many,TRBD1,TRBV2,TRBJ1-4,CASSWTGPPYALFF,TGTGCCAGCAGTTGGACAGGCCCGCCTTACGCACTGTTTTTT
few,TRBD2,TRBV5-5,TRBJ2-1,CASRSGTSGGPPYNEQFF,TGTGCCAGCAGGTCCGGGACTAGCGGGGGGCCCCCCTACAATGAGCAGTTCTTC
-,-,TRBV27,TRBJ1-6,CASRVLGEKNSPLHF,TGTGCCAGCAGAGTTCTCGGGGAAAAAAATTCACCCCTCCACTTT
-,-,TRBV7-9,TRBJ2-7,CTSGDRTEQYF,TGTACCAGCGGAGACCGTACCGAGCAGTACTTC
many,-,TRBV12-3/TRBV12-4,TRBJ2-7,CASSFSRGEDEQYF,TGTGCCAGCAGTTTCAGCAGGGGAGAGGACGAGCAGTACTTC
few,TRBD2,TRBV28,TRBJ2-2,CASSGGGMGELFF,TGTGCCAGCAGTGGCGGGGGGATGGGGGAGCTGTTTTTT
many,-,TRBV11-3,TRBJ2-7,CASSLRTGTPYEQYF,TGTGCCAGCAGCCTCCGCACAGGGACCCCCTACGAGCAGTACTTC
-,-,TRBV4-2,TRBJ1-1,CASSQDHRVGLTEAFF,TGTGCCAGCAGCCAAGATCACCGTGTTGGATTGACTGAAGCTTTCTTT
many,-,TRBV2,TRBJ1-5,CASSDPGPQHF,TGTGCCAGCAGTGACCCGGGGCCCCAGCATTTT
many,TRBD1,TRBV5-1,TRBJ1-5,CASSTGTGDQPQHF,TGCGCCAGCAGCACCGGGACAGGGGATCAGCCCCAGCATTTT
few,TRBD2,TRBV13,TRBJ2-7,CASSRGLAVPYEQYF,TGTGCCAGCAGCCGCGGACTAGCAGTCCCCTACGAGCAGTACTTC
few,-,TRBV11-2,TRBJ1-3,CASSPNRGAGNTIYF,TGTGCCAGCAGCCCTAACAGAGGCGCTGGAAACACCATATATTTT
many,-,TRBV11-2,TRBJ1-2,CASSQGDPFNYGYTF,TGTGCCAGCAGCCAAGGGGACCCCTTTAATTATGGCTACACCTTC
few,-,TRBV24-1,TRBJ1-5,CATSDPAGQPQHF,TGTGCCACCAGTGACCCGGCGGGGCAGCCCCAGCATTTT
many,TRBD1,TRBV20-1,TRBJ1-5,CSAPSVGQVFQPQHF,TGCAGTGCTCCCTCGGTGGGACAGGTATTTCAGCCCCAGCATTTT
many,TRBD1,TRBV28,TRBJ1-5,CASSLTGLNQPQHF,TGTGCCAGCAGTCTGACAGGGCTCAATCAGCCCCAGCATTTT
-,TRBD1,TRBV24-1,TRBJ2-1,CATSDFRQGNEQFF,TGTGCCACCAGTGATTTCCGACAGGGGAATGAGCAGTTCTTC
-,TRBD1,TRBV24-1,TRBJ1-6,CATSDLQGRNSPLHF,TGTGCCACCAGTGATCTACAGGGGCGTAATTCACCCCTCCACTTT
few,-,TRBV6-1,TRBJ1-5,CASSALTGFRGQPQHF,TGTGCCAGCAGTGCCTTAACAGGGTTCCGTGGTCAGCCCCAGCATTTT
many,-,TRBV20-1,TRBJ1-6,CSARSGFGDSPLHF,TGCAGTGCTAGATCGGGGTTCGGGGATTCACCCCTCCACTTT
many,-,TRBV24-1,TRBJ1-4,CATSFGKTTNEKLFF,TGTGCCACCAGTTTTGGGAAGACAACTAATGAAAAACTGTTTTTT
many,-,TRBV7-8,TRBJ2-3,CASSSSVSGPITLSTDTQYF,TGTGCCAGCAGCTCTAGCGTATCAGGTCCAATTACTCTTAGCACAGATACGCAGTATTTT
-,TRBD2,TRBV20-1,TRBJ2-5,CSATLLAGGLGTQYF,TGCAGTGCTACCCTTCTAGCGGGGGGGCTGGGGACCCAGTACTTC
-,TRBD1,TRBV30,TRBJ2-7,CAWRQGANEQYF,TGTGCCTGGAGACAGGGGGCCAACGAGCAGTACTTC
many,-,TRBV28,TRBJ1-2,CATQSLQGVVTYGYTF,TGTGCCACCCAATCACTGCAGGGAGTAGTAACCTATGGCTACACCTTC
-,TRBD1,TRBV12-5,TRBJ2-7,CASGLDDRDGYEQYF,TGTGCTAGTGGTTTGGACGACAGGGATGGCTACGAGCAGTACTTC
few,-,TRBV30,TRBJ2-2,CAWSVGNTGELFF,TGTGCCTGGAGTGTTGGGAACACCGGGGAGCTGTTTTTT
few,TRBD2,TRBV20-1,TRBJ2-3,CSAQGTSGSTDTQYF,TGCAGTGCCCAAGGAACTAGCGGAAGCACAGATACGCAGTATTTT
many,-,TRBV6-1,TRBJ2-7,CASSFTAGSTYEQYF,TGTGCCAGCAGTTTCACGGCGGGGAGCACCTACGAGCAGTACTTC
many,-,TRBV12-3/TRBV12-4,TRBJ1-6,CASSLGDNWISPLHF,TGTGCCAGCAGTTTAGGGGACAACTGGATTTCACCCCTCCACTTT
many,-,TRBV27,TRBJ2-7,CASSLRGSSSYEQYF,TGTGCCAGCAGTTTACGGGGGTCTTCCTCCTACGAGCAGTACTTC